This T cell receptor (beta chain) originates from a study of T cells after yellow fever vaccination. From the 5' RACE reads, TCRdb called clonotypes with MiXCR, one entry per CDR3 protein. Counted here are hundreds of thousands of distinct CDR3 sequences, roughly 14% occurring once; the ten biggest clones make up around 15%. This CDR3 has 13 residues. Looked up from germline, CDR1 is DFQATT and CDR2 is SNEGSKA (reference sequence). This TCR was sampled from a man aged 25-45 years who received the YFV17D yellow fever vaccine. The chain has TRBV20-1 and TRBJ2-3; 9 nucleotides align to TRBD2. The sample was PBMCs, taken on the day of the yellow fever booster vaccination. CDR3 sequence: CSYRRGGEDTQYF. The CDR3 DNA is TGCAGCTACAGGCGGGGGGGCGAAGATACGCAGTATTTT.